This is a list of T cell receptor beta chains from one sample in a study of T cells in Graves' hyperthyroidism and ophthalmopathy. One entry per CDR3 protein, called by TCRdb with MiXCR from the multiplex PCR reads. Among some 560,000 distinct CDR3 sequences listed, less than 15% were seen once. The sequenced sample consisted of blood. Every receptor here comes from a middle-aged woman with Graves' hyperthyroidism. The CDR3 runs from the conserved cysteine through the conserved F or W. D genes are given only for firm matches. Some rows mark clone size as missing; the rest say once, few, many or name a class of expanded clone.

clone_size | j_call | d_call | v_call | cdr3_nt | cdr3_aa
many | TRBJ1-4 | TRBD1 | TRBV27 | TGTGCCAGCAGTTGGACGAACAGGGGGTATGAAAAACTGTTTTTT | CASSWTNRGYEKLFF
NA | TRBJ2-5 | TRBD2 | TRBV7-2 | TGTGCCAGCAGCCCCGGACTAGCGGGATATCTTCAAGAGACCCAGTACTTC | CASSPGLAGYLQETQYF
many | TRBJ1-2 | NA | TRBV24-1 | TGTGCCACCTCGGCGCCCAACTATGGCTACACCTTC | CATSAPNYGYTF
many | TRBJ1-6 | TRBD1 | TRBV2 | TGTGCCAGCAGTGTTGGACAGGGTGATTCACCCCTCCACTTT | CASSVGQGDSPLHF
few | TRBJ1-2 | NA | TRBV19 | TGTGCCAGTAGGGCGTCACGGAGTATGGGCTACACCTTC | CASRASRSMGYTF
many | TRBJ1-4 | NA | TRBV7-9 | TGTGCCAGCAGCTTAGAGGCGGGGGAAAAACTGTTTTTT | CASSLEAGEKLFF
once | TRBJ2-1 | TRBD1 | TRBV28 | TGTGCCTGCACCCCCGGGACAGGGAATGGTGAGCAGTTCTTC | CACTPGTGNGEQFF
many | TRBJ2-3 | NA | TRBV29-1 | TGCAGCGTTGAAAATATAGGGGGGACAGATACGCAGTATTTT | CSVENIGGTDTQYF
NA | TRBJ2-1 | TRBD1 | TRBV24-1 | TGTGCCACCAGTGATCACAGGGGGGACGAGCAGTTCTTC | CATSDHRGDEQFF
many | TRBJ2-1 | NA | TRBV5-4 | TGTGCCAGCAGCTTGGCCGGGAGCGCCCGCAATGAGCAGTTCTTC | CASSLAGSARNEQFF
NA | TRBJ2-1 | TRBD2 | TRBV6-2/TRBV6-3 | TGTGCCAGCAGTTTCCCGGGACTAGCGGCTAACAATGAGCAGTTCTTC | CASSFPGLAANNEQFF
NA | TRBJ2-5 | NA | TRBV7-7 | TGTGCTAGCAGCTCCGGGCTCCAGGTGGGGGAGACCCAGTACTTC | CASSSGLQVGETQYF
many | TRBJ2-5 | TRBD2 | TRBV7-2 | TGTGCCAGCAGCTTATGGCGGGAGTGGGGACCTCAAGAGACCCAGTACTTC | CASSLWREWGPQETQYF
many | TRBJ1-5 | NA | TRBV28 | TGTGCCAGCAGATCTACAGGGAAGGGCAATCAGCCCCAGCATTTT | CASRSTGKGNQPQHF
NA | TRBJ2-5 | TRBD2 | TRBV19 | TGTGCCAGTAGTAGCGGGAGGGCCGAGACCCAGTACTTC | CASSSGRAETQYF
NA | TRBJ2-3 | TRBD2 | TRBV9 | TGTGCCAGCAGCGTAGAGCGGGAGGGCCAAGCGGAAGATACGCAGTATTTT | CASSVEREGQAEDTQYF
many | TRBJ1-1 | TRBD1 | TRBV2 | TGTGCCAGCAGTGGGGGGGGGATTGGAGGGGGCCCAGCTTTCTTT | CASSGGGIGGGPAFF
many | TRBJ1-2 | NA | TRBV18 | TGTGCCAGCTCCCTTTTGTCATCTTATGGCTACACCTTC | CASSLLSSYGYTF
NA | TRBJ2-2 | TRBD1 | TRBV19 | TGTGCCAGTAGTCCCCCCCGACAGGGGCCCACCGGGGAGCTGTTTTTT | CASSPPRQGPTGELFF
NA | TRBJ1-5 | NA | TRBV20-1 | TGCAGTGCTAGAGACAGGGGAGATTATAGCAATCAGCCCCAGCATTTT | CSARDRGDYSNQPQHF
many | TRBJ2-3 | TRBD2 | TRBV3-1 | TGTGCCAGCAGCCAAGATACTAGCGGTTCTTGGGATACGCAGTATTTT | CASSQDTSGSWDTQYF
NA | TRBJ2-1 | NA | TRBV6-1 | TGTGCCAGCAGTGATACAATGGGATCCTACAATGAGCAGTTCTTC | CASSDTMGSYNEQFF
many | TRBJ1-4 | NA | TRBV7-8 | TGTGCCAGCAGCCTCGGACGGAGTACAACTAATGAAAAACTGTTTTTT | CASSLGRSTTNEKLFF
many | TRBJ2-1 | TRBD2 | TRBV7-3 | TGTGCCAGCAGCCTCACTAGCGTCTCCTACAATGAGCAGTTCTTC | CASSLTSVSYNEQFF
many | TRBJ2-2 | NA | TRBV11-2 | TGTGCCAGCAGCTTAGGATTAATGAGGCCAGGGACCGGGGAGCTGTTTTTT | CASSLGLMRPGTGELFF
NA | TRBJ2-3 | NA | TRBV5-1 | TGCGCCAGCAGCTTTGGACTTCCCACAGATACGCAGTATTTT | CASSFGLPTDTQYF
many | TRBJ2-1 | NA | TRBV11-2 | TGTGCCAGCAGCCGCCCCATGACTGACAATGAGCAGTTCTTC | CASSRPMTDNEQFF
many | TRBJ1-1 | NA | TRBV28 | TGTGTCACTTCGCTCGGGGGGATTTTTGAAGCTTTCTTT | CVTSLGGIFEAFF
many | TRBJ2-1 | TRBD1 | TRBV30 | TGTGCCTGGGAGCCGGGACAGGGCTACAATGAGCAGTTCTTC | CAWEPGQGYNEQFF
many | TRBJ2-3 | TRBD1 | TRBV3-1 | TGTGCCAGCAGGGACAGGTCTGTAGATACGCAGTATTTT | CASRDRSVDTQYF
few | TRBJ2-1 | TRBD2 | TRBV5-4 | TGTGCCAGCAGCTTATCGGGACTAGCGGATTACAATGAGCAGTTCTTC | CASSLSGLADYNEQFF
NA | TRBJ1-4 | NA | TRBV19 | TGTGCCAGTAGTAGTGGACCGTTTGGGACTAATGAAAAACTGTTTTTT | CASSSGPFGTNEKLFF
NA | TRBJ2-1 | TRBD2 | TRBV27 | TGTGCCACCCAAAGGGAGTTCCGTACTAGCGGGAGCACACATGAGCAGTTCTTC | CATQREFRTSGSTHEQFF
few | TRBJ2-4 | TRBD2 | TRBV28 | TGTGCCAGCAGTCTAAGCTATACTAGCGGGGTAAACATTCAGTACTTC | CASSLSYTSGVNIQYF
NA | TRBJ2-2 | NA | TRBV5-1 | TGCGCCAGCAGCTTGCTGCTAGGAGACACCGGGGAGCTGTTTTTT | CASSLLLGDTGELFF
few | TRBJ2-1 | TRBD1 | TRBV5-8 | TGTGCCAGCAGCAAGGGACAGGGGGCCCCCGATGAGCAGTTCTTC | CASSKGQGAPDEQFF
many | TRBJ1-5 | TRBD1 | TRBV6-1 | TGTGCCAGCAGTGAAGAAGAAGGGGGACAGGTATATGGCAATCAGCCCCAGCATTTT | CASSEEEGGQVYGNQPQHF
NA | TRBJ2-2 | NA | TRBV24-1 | TGTGCCACCAGTGATTTCACGGAGAACACCGGGGAGCTGTTTTTT | CATSDFTENTGELFF
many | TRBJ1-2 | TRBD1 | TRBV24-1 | TGTGCCACCAGTGATCCCCGGACAGGGGATTTATATGGCTACACCTTC | CATSDPRTGDLYGYTF
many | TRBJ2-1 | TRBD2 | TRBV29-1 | TGCAGCGTTGACTCCGGGACTAGTCCTAATGAGCAGTTCTTC | CSVDSGTSPNEQFF
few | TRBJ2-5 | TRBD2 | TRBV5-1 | TGCGCCAGCAGCTCCGGGACTAGCGGGAACCAAGAGACCCAGTACTTC | CASSSGTSGNQETQYF
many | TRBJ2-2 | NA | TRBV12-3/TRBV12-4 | TGTGCCAGCAGGTTCAGGGGAACCGGGGAGCTGTTTTTT | CASRFRGTGELFF
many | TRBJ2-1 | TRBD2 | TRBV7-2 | TGTGCCAGCAGCCCCCAACTAACTAGCGATTCCTACAATGAGCAGTTCTTC | CASSPQLTSDSYNEQFF
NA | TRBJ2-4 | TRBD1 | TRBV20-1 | TGCAGTGCTAGAATAGGACAGGGGACGGGTGCGGCCAAAAACATTCAGTACTTC | CSARIGQGTGAAKNIQYF
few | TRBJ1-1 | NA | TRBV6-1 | TGTGCCATCAGGAGTTTGGCGGCTGACGCTTTCTTT | CAIRSLAADAFF
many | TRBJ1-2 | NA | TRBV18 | TGTGCCAGCTCTCCCACGGGGGAGCCCTGGGGCTACACCTTC | CASSPTGEPWGYTF
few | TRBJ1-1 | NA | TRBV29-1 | TGCAGCGTTAAAGTCTCGGGACACATGAACACTGAAGCTTTCTTT | CSVKVSGHMNTEAFF
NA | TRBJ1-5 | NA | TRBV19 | TGTGCCAGTAGTATGATAGCTCCGAGCAATCAGCCCCAGCATTTT | CASSMIAPSNQPQHF
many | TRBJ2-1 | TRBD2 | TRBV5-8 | TGTGCCAGCAGCTTGGGGACTAGTTCCAATGAGCAGTTCTTC | CASSLGTSSNEQFF
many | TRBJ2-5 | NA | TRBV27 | TGTGCCAGCAGTTCCCCCGAGAGAGGGGAGACCCAGTACTTC | CASSSPERGETQYF
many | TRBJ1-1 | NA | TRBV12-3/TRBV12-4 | TGTGCCAGCAGTTTTTCCGTCTTACTCACTGAAGCTTTCTTT | CASSFSVLLTEAFF
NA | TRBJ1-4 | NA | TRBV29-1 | TGCAGCGTTAGTGGACAGAGGGTTAATGAAAAACTGTTTTTT | CSVSGQRVNEKLFF
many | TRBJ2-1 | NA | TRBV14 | TGTGCCAGCAGCCAAGAACCCTCAGGGGTCGAGGATGAGCAGTTCTTC | CASSQEPSGVEDEQFF
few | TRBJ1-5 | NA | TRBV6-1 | TGTGCCAGCACACTGGGTCGCAATCAGCCCCAGCATTTT | CASTLGRNQPQHF
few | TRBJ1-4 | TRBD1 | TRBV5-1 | TGCGCCAGCAGCACCGGGACAGGAGAAAGTGAAAAACTGTTTTTT | CASSTGTGESEKLFF
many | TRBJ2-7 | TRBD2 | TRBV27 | TGTGCCAGCAGTTTCGTGTTGACTAGCGGGAGGGTCGAGCAGTACTTC | CASSFVLTSGRVEQYF
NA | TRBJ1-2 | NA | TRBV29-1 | TGCAGCGTTGATTCAAATATGCAGATGAACTATGGCTACACCTTC | CSVDSNMQMNYGYTF
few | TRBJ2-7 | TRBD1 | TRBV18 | TGTGCCAGCTCAACCACAGGAGGGACAGGGAGGGAGCAGTACTTC | CASSTTGGTGREQYF
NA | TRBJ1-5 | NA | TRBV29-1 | TGCAGCGTTGAAGCCACGGTGGGTCAGCCCCAGCATTTT | CSVEATVGQPQHF